Included here is one TCR beta chain sequence, with context. Since the CDR3 does not end with the conserved phenylalanine or tryptophan, this likely comes from a read error. The data were taken from a study of CD8+CD57+ T cells in acquired aplastic anemia. The use of genomic DNA as template underpinned the TCR beta VDJ and CDR3 profiling. From the reads, TCRdb called clonotypes with MiXCR, one entry per CDR3 protein. The sample consists of about 220,000 distinct CDR3 sequences, about 37% of them appearing once. CDR1 and CDR2 from the germline V gene are SEHNR and FQNEAQ (reference sequence). The CDR3 spans 14 residues.

The specimen was sorted CD4+, CD8+, or CD8+CD57+ T cells (not recorded which) from PBMCs. This receptor was identified in a human donor in good health, serving as a control. The chain combines TRBV7-9 with TRBJ2-3, with D tentatively TRBD1 or TRBD2 (5 bases each). The DNA for the CDR3 is TGTGCCAGCAGCCTAGCTTTAAGGGGAGATACGCAGTATCTT. It encodes CASSLALRGDTQYL.